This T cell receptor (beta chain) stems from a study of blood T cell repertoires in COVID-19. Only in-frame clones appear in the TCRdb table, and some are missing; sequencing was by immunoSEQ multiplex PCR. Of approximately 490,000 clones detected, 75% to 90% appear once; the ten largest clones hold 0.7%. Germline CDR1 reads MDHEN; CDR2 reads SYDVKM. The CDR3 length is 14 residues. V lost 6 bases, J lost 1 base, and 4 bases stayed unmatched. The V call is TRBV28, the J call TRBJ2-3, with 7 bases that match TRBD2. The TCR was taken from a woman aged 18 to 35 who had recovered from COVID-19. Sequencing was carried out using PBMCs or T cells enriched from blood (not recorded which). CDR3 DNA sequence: TGTGCCAGCAGCCCCAGCGGGGGCACAGATACGCAGTATTTT. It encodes CASSPSGGTDTQYF.